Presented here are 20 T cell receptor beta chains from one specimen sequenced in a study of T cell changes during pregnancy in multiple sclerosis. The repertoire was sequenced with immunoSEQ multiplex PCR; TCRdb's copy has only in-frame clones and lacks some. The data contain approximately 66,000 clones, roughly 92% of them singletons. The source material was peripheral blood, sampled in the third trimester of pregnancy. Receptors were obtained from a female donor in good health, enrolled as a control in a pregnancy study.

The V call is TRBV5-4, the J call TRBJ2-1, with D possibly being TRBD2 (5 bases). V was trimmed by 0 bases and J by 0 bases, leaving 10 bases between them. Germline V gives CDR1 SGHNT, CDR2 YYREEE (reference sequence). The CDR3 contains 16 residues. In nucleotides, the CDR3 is TGTGCCAGCAGCTTGGCCCAACGGGGCTCCTACAATGAGCAGTTCTTC. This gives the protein CASSLAQRGSYNEQFF.

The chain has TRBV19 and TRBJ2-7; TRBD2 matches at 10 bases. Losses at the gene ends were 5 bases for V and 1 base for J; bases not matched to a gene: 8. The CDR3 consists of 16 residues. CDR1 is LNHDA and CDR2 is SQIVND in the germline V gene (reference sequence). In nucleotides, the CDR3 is TGTGCCAGTAGTCCGCTAGCGGGAGAGACGTCCTACGAGCAGTACTTC. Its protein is CASSPLAGETSYEQYF.

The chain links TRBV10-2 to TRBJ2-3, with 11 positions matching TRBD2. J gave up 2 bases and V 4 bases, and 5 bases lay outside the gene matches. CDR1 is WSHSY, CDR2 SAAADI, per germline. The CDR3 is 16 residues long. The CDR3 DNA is TGCGCCAGCAGTGGACTAGCGGGGCGTATCACAGATACGCAGTATTTT. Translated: CASSGLAGRITDTQYF.

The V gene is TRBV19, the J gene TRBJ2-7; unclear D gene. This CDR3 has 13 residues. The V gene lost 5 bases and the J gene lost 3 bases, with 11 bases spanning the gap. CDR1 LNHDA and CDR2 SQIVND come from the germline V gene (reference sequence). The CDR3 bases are TGTGCCAGTAGTCCACGCGGTAGCTACGAGCAGTACTTC. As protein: CASSPRGSYEQYF.

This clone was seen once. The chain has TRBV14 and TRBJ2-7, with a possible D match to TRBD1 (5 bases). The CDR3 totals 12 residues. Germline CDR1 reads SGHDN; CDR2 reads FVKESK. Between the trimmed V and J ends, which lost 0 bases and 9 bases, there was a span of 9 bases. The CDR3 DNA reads TGTGCCAGCAGCCAAGAAGGGGCGCGGCAGTACTTC. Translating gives CASSQEGARQYF.

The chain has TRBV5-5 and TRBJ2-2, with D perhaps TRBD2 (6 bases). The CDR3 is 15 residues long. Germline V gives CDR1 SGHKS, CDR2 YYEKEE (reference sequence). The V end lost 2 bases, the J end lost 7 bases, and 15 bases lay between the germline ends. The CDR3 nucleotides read TGTGCCAGCAGCTTCGCCAGGGAGGAAGGCGGGGAGCTGTTTTTT. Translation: CASSFAREEGGELFF.

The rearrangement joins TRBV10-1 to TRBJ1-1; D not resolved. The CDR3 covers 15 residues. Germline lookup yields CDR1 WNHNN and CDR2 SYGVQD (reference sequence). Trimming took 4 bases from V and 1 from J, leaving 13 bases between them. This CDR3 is CASSAAGIQNTEAFF. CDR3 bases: TGCGCCAGCAGTGCTGCGGGAATCCAGAACACTGAAGCTTTCTTT.

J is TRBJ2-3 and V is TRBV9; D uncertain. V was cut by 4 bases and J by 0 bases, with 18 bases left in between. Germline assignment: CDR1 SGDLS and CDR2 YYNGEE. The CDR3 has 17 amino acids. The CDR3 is CASSSMAGGTSTDTQYF. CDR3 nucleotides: TGTGCCAGCAGCTCGATGGCTGGCGGAACAAGCACAGATACGCAGTATTTT.

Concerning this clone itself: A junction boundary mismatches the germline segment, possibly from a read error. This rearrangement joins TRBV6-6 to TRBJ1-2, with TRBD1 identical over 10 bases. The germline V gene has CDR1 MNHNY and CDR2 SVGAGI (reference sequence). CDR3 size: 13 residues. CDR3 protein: CASADTGQGLPHF. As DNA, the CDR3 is TGTGCCAGCGCCGATACGGGACAGGGGCTCCCCCACTTC.

The CDR3 sequence is CASSLFRRSGWSTEAFF. CDR3 nucleotide sequence: TGTGCCAGCAGCTTATTTCGTAGGTCGGGTTGGAGCACTGAAGCTTTCTTT. This chain joins TRBV11-2 and TRBJ1-1, with D unresolved. V lost 2 bases, J lost 4 bases, and 20 bases lay in between. The germline gives CDR1 SGHAT, CDR2 FQNNGV. There are 17 residues in the CDR3. The complete variable domain, with remaining parts taken from reference TRBV11-2 and TRBJ1-1, reads EAGVAQSPRYKIIEKRQSVAFWCNPISGHATLYWYQQILGQGPKLLIQFQNNGVVDDSQLPKDRFSAERLKGVDSTLKIQPAKLEDSAVYLCASSLFRRSGWSTEAFFGQGTRLTVV.

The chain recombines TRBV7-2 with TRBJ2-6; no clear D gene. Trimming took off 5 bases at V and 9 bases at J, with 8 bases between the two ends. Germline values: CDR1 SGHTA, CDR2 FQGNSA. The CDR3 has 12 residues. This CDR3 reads CASSPQLNVLTF. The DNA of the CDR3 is TGTGCCAGCAGCCCCCAACTCAACGTCCTGACTTTC.

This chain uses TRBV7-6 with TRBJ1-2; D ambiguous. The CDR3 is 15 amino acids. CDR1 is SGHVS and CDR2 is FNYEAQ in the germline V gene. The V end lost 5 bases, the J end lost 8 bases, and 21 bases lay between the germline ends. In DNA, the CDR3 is TGTGCCAGCAGCCCTCCACACAAGGCGGCATGGGGCTACACCTTC. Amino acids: CASSPPHKAAWGYTF.

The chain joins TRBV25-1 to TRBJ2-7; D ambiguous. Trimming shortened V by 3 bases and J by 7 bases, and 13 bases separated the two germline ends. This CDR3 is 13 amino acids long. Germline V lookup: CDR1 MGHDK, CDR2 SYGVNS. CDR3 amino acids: CASSEISAREQYF. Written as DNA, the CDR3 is TGTGCCAGCAGTGAGATCTCGGCGAGGGAGCAGTACTTC.

This CDR3 is CASSRAGTGGFYGYTF. CDR3 sequence (DNA): TGCGCCAGCAGCCGAGCGGGGACAGGGGGTTTCTATGGCTACACCTTC. The chain recombines TRBV5-1 with TRBJ1-2; TRBD1 agrees at 11 bases. The CDR3 is 16 residues long. CDR1 SGHRS and CDR2 YFSETQ come from the germline V gene. V was clipped by 4 bases and J by 4 bases; unmatched bases: 9.

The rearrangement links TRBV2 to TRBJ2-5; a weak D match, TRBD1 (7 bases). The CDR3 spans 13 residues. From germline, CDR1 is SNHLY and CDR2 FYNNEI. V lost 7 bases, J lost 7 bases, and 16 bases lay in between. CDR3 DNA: TGTGCCAGCACGGGGGACAGCGTTCGGACCCAGTACTTC. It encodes CASTGDSVRTQYF.

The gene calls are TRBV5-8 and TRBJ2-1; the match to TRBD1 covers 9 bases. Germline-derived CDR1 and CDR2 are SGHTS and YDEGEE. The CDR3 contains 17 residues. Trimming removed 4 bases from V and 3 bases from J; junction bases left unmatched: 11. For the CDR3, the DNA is TGTGCCAGCAGCCGCAACAGGGGGCTTTTTTACTACAATGAGCAGTTCTTC. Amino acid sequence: CASSRNRGLFYYNEQFF.

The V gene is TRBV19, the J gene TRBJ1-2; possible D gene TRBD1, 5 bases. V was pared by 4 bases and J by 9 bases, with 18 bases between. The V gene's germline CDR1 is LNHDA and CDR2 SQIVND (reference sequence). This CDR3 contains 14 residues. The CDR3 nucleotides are TGTGCCAGTAGTACCTCCCCCAGCGGGGGTAGCTACACCTTC. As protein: CASSTSPSGGSYTF.

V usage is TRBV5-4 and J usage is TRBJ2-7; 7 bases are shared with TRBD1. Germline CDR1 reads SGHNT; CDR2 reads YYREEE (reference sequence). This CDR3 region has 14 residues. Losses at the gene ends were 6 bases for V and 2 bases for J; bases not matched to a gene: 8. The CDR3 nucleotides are TGTGCCAGCACGCCTCCGGACAGGACCTACGAGCAGTACTTC. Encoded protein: CASTPPDRTYEQYF.

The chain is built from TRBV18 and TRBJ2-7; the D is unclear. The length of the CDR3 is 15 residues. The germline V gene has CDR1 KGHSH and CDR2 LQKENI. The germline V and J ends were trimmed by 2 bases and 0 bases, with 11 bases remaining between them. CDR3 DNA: TGTGCCAGCTCACCAGGGCAGGCGTTCTCCTACGAGCAGTACTTC. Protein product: CASSPGQAFSYEQYF.

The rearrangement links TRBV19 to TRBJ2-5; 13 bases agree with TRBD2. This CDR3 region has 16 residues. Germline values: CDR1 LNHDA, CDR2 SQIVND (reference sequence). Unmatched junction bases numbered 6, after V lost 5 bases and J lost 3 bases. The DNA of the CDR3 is TGTGCCAGTAGTGACCCTGGACTAGCGGGAGAAGAGACCCAGTACTTC. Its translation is CASSDPGLAGEETQYF. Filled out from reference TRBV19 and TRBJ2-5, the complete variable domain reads DGGITQSPKYLFRKEGQNVTLSCEQNLNHDAMYWYRQDPGQGLRLIYYSQIVNDFQKGDIAEGYSVSREKKESFPLTVTSAQKNPTAFYLCASSDPGLAGEETQYFGPGTRLLVL.